The 10 T cell receptor beta chains below were found in one sample sequenced in a study of CXCR3-negative and CXCR3-positive naive CD8 T cells. Study results and caveats: Naive cells positive for CXCR3 carried more hydrophobic TRB CDR3s than CXCR3-negative ones.

Their target antigens are unknown. The libraries of TRB cDNA were constructed through 5' RACE using UMI labels. TCRdb reprocessed the 5' RACE reads and keeps a single row for each CDR3 protein, giving no DNA. The listing contains some 120,000 distinct CDR3 sequences. The sequencing sample was made of naive CXCR3+ CD8+ T cells from blood. The subset denotes: CD45RO-CCR7+CD27+CD95- naive CD8+ T cells expressing CXCR3 (TNR3+). The receptors were sampled from a human donor in good health. Some clones in this sample may be carry-over from other donors' samples.

This chain connects TRBV7-2 to TRBJ2-7; checking the TCRdb D call of TRBD2 is not possible without DNA. Germline V gene data show CDR1 as SGHTA and CDR2 as FQGNSA. This CDR3 has 14 amino acids. CDR3 residues: CASSAPGTMDEQYF.

This chain connects TRBV9 to TRBJ1-1; TCRdb outputs TRBD1, but without DNA this stays unchecked. CDR1 SGDLS and CDR2 YYNGEE come from the germline V gene. This CDR3 has 13 amino acids. The CDR3 here is CASSVVWGAEAFF.

This chain links TRBV29-1 with TRBJ1-1; TCRdb names TRBD1, which stays unverified in the absence of DNA. The CDR3 covers 16 residues. Germline CDR1 is SQVTM and CDR2 is ANQGSEA. The CDR3 loop reads CSARIVGTGGWTEAFF.

The CDR3 sequence: CASIGAGQPFYEQYF. J is TRBJ2-7 and V is TRBV12-3 or TRBV12-4; checking the TCRdb D call of TRBD1 is not possible without DNA. The CDR3 covers 15 residues.

The chain links TRBV6-2 or TRBV6-3 to TRBJ1-1. Germline V gene lookup returns CDR1 MNHEY and CDR2 SVGEGT. The CDR3 covers 16 residues. CDR3: CASSYAHTALNTEAFF.

The chain joins TRBV7-9 to TRBJ2-7; TCRdb reports TRBD1, a call that lacks DNA to check it against. This CDR3 contains 16 residues. Germline-derived CDR1 and CDR2 are SEHNR and FQNEAQ (reference sequence). CDR3 in amino acids: CASSGDPKAGLYEQYF.

The CDR3 loop is CATSFDRGRREQYF. The V gene is TRBV15, the J gene TRBJ2-7; lacking DNA, the TRBD1 call made by TCRdb goes unchecked. CDR3 size: 14 residues. From germline, CDR1 is LNHNV and CDR2 YYDKDF (reference sequence).

The chain joins TRBV5-1 to TRBJ2-7; the TCRdb D gene call, TRBD1, has no DNA to confirm it. Germline CDR1 and CDR2: SGHRS and YFSETQ. The CDR3 covers 15 residues. Here the CDR3 reads CASSFTDRGLYEQYF.

The chain employs TRBV30 and TRBJ2-1. The CDR3 spans 13 residues. Germline V gene lookup returns CDR1 GTSNPN and CDR2 SVGIG (reference sequence). Here the CDR3 reads CAGTVYLYNEQFF.

The chain couples TRBV7-6 to TRBJ1-1. Germline CDR1 is SGHVS and CDR2 is FNYEAQ. The CDR3 runs to 16 residues. This CDR3 reads CASSLGVGGANTEAFF.